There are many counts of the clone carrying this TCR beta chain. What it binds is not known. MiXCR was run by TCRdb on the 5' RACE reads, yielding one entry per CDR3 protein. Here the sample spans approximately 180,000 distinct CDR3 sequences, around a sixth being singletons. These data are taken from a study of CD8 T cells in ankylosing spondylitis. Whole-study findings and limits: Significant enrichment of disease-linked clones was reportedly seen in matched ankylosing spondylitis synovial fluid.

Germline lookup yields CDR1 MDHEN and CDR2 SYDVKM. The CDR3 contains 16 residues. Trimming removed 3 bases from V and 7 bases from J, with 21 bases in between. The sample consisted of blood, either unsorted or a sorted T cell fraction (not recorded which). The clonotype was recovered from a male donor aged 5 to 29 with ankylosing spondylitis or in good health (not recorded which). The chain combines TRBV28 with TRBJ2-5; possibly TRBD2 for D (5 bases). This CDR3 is CASSFGQGSGFGTQYF. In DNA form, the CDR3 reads TGTGCCAGCAGTTTCGGTCAAGGATCGGGGTTCGGGACCCAGTACTTC.